These 19 T cell receptor beta chains were sequenced from one sample in a study of cytomegalovirus exposure and HLA in healthy donors. The primer mix had 60 Vbeta and 13 Jbeta primers. Clones were read by immunoSEQ multiplex PCR, and TCRdb kept only the in-frame ones, dropping some. This sample has 180,000 or so clones, with more than 60% found just once. The specimen was PBMCs. All receptors derive from a man between 18 and 29 years old in good health and CMV-seronegative.

V gene TRBV18 combines with J gene TRBJ2-1; unclear D gene. CDR1 is KGHSH and CDR2 is LQKENI in the germline V gene. The CDR3 is 15 residues long. V lost 2 bases and J 0 bases, leaving 8 bases between the germline ends. As DNA, the CDR3 is TGTGCCAGCTCACCAGATCCCGGCTCCTACAATGAGCAGTTCTTC. It translates to CASSPDPGSYNEQFF.

This sequence joins TRBV18 and TRBJ1-2, with TRBD1 matching 7 bases. This CDR3 is 15 amino acids long. The V gene's germline CDR1 is KGHSH and CDR2 LQKENI. V shed 3 bases, J shed 8 bases, and the junction held 12 bases outside the gene matches. The CDR3: CASSPEKGAPGGYTF. CDR3 nucleotides: TGTGCCAGCTCACCTGAAAAGGGGGCGCCGGGCGGCTACACCTTC.

The gene calls are TRBV9 and TRBJ2-1, with 8 nucleotides matching TRBD2. The V and J ends lost 3 bases and 13 bases, in that order; junction bases with no gene match: 9. The CDR3 has 13 amino acids. CDR1 SGDLS and CDR2 YYNGEE come from the germline V gene. CDR3 sequence reads: CASSAGGASAQFF. CDR3 sequence (DNA): TGTGCCAGCAGCGCGGGGGGGGCTAGCGCACAGTTCTTC.

The gene calls are TRBV4-3 and TRBJ2-5, with D possibly matching TRBD2 (5 bases). The CDR3 has 17 residues. CDR1 is LGHNA, CDR2 YSLEER, per germline. Between the trimmed V and J ends, which lost 0 bases and 11 bases, there was a span of 25 bases. In DNA form, the CDR3 reads TGCGCCAGCAGCCAAGACTCCCGGGGTAGCCTACGTACGAAGCAGTACTTC. Residues: CASSQDSRGSLRTKQYF.

The chain links TRBV7-8 to TRBJ2-4, with 12 bases aligning to TRBD2. This CDR3 is built from 18 residues. Germline V gene sequence: CDR1 SGHVS, CDR2 FQNEAQ. J was trimmed by 0 bases and V by 4 bases; bases with no gene match: 7. DNA for the CDR3: TGTGCCAGCAGCTCCGGACTAGCGGGAAAAATAGCCAAAAACATTCAGTACTTC. Its protein product is CASSSGLAGKIAKNIQYF.

The V call is TRBV6-5, the J call TRBJ2-5; 9 bases are shared with TRBD2. The J call may be mistaken, given a closer DNA end match to TRBJ2-7. CDR3 size: 15 residues. CDR1 and CDR2 (germline): MNHEY, SVGAGI. The CDR3 DNA reads TGTGCCAGCAGTTACCAAGCGGGGGGCAGCTACGAGCAGTACTTC. It codes for CASSYQAGGSYEQYF.

The chain recombines TRBV18 with TRBJ1-6, with 8 bases aligning to TRBD1. V was clipped by 6 bases and J by 6 bases; unmatched bases: 7. In germline, CDR1 is KGHSH, CDR2 LQKENI. The CDR3 runs 15 residues. For the CDR3, the DNA is TGTGCCAGCTCTCTACAGGGGGGGGTTAATTCACCCCTCCACTTT. Amino acids: CASSLQGGVNSPLHF.

This clone is a singleton in its sample. The chain employs TRBV7-9 and TRBJ2-5; tentatively, D is TRBD1 (7 bases). The J call may be mistaken, given a closer DNA end match to TRBJ2-7. Germline V gives CDR1 SEHNR, CDR2 FQNEAQ (reference sequence). This CDR3 comprises 15 residues. CDR3 region: CASSLDTGARGEQYF. The CDR3 DNA sequence: TGTGCCAGCAGCTTAGATACAGGGGCGCGGGGCGAGCAGTACTTC.

This clone showed up just a few times. The chain employs TRBV6-4 and TRBJ2-1; TRBD1 matches 9 bases. With V trimmed by 2 bases and J by 5 bases, 4 bases remained unmatched. The CDR3 extends over 15 amino acids. Looked up from germline, CDR1 is MRHNA and CDR2 is SNTAGT. CDR3 protein: CASSDGTGSDNEQFF. The CDR3 DNA sequence: TGTGCCAGCAGTGACGGGACAGGGTCTGACAATGAGCAGTTCTTC.

Here the CDR3 DNA reads TGTGCCAGTAGTACTGACCACGGAGCTAACTATGGCTACACCTTC. Encoded protein: CASSTDHGANYGYTF. The rearrangement uses TRBV19 and TRBJ1-2; D unresolved. The V gene lost 4 bases and the J gene lost 0 bases, with 12 bases spanning the gap. Germline V gene data show CDR1 as LNHDA and CDR2 as SQIVND (reference sequence). The CDR3 length is 15 residues. The full variable domain, rest sourced from reference TRBV19 and TRBJ1-2, is DGGITQSPKYLFRKEGQNVTLSCEQNLNHDAMYWYRQDPGQGLRLIYYSQIVNDFQKGDIAEGYSVSREKKESFPLTVTSAQKNPTAFYLCASSTDHGANYGYTFGSGTRLTVV.

V usage is TRBV6-1 and J usage is TRBJ1-4, with D possibly matching TRBD1 (5 bases). Germline values: CDR1 MNHNS, CDR2 SASEGT. V lost 2 bases and J lost 9, with 19 bases in between. This CDR3 is built from 16 residues. The CDR3: CASSESRGQGGQKLFF. In nucleotides, the CDR3 is TGTGCCAGCAGTGAAAGTCGAGGGCAGGGAGGTCAAAAACTGTTTTTT.

This clone appeared a few times. The rearrangement links TRBV9 to TRBJ2-3; 7 bases are shared with TRBD2. CDR3 length: 13 residues. The ends lost 4 bases at V and 7 bases at J; junction bases unmatched: 6. Germline values: CDR1 SGDLS, CDR2 YYNGEE. CDR3 amino acids: CASSPGGSNTQYF. The CDR3 region has the DNA TGTGCCAGCAGCCCTGGCGGGAGCAATACGCAGTATTTT. Complete variable domain (other parts from reference TRBV9 and TRBJ2-3): DSGVTQTPKHLITATGQRVTLRCSPRSGDLSVYWYQQSLDQGLQFLIQYYNGEERAKGNILERFSAQQFPDLHSELNLSSLELGDSALYFCASSPGGSNTQYFGPGTRLTVL.

This chain connects TRBV11-3 to TRBJ2-4, with D possibly matching TRBD1 (6 bases). Trimming took off 4 bases at V and 0 bases at J, with 13 bases between the two ends. The CDR3 contains 16 residues. Germline V lookup: CDR1 SGHNT, CDR2 YENEEA. This CDR3 reads CASSSRDTVAKNIQYF. CDR3 bases: TGTGCCAGCAGCTCCCGGGACACCGTAGCCAAAAACATTCAGTACTTC.

The J gene is TRBJ1-4, the V gene TRBV7-2; TRBD1 is a possible D gene (5 bases). The CDR3 is 15 amino acids. V was cut by 5 bases and J by 4 bases, with 14 bases left in between. Germline V gives CDR1 SGHTA, CDR2 FQGNSA. This CDR3 reads CASSRAGPLNEKLFF. Written as DNA, the CDR3 is TGTGCCAGCAGCCGTGCGGGACCGCTTAATGAAAAACTGTTTTTT.

The chain is built from TRBV12-5 and TRBJ2-3; 8 positions match TRBD1. Germline V lookup: CDR1 LGHNT, CDR2 FRNRAP. CDR3 length: 15 residues. Trimming took 5 bases from V and 3 from J; bases not matched to a gene: 7. The CDR3 DNA reads TGTGCTAGTGGTCCTATGGGACAGGTAACAGATACGCAGTATTTT. The encoded protein is CASGPMGQVTDTQYF. The full variable domain, completed using reference TRBV12-5 and TRBJ2-3, is DARVTQTPRHKVTEMGQEVTMRCQPILGHNTVFWYRQTMMQGLELLAYFRNRAPLDDSGMPKDRFSAEMPDATLATLKIQPSEPRDSAVYFCASGPMGQVTDTQYFGPGTRLTVL.

The rearrangement uses TRBV27 and TRBJ1-2, with 9 bases aligning to TRBD1. V gave up 4 bases and J gave up 7 bases; unmatched junction bases: 7. The CDR3 sequence is 14 residues long. The germline gives CDR1 MNHEY, CDR2 SMNVEV (reference sequence). CDR3 DNA sequence: TGTGCCAGCAGTTCCCATGACAGGGGGGTTGGCTACACCTTC. Encoded protein: CASSSHDRGVGYTF.

This rearrangement joins TRBV2 to TRBJ2-6; 8 bases are a match to TRBD2. The CDR3 sequence is 18 residues long. Germline assignment: CDR1 SNHLY and CDR2 FYNNEI. J was trimmed by 0 bases and V by 6 bases; bases with no gene match: 10. The DNA of the CDR3 is TGTGCCAGCAGCCAAACTAGCGGACCCTCCTCTGGGGCCAACGTCCTGACTTTC. It encodes CASSQTSGPSSGANVLTF.

J is TRBJ2-7 and V is TRBV19; TRBD2 matches at 9 bases. The CDR3 has 17 residues. In germline, CDR1 is LNHDA, CDR2 SQIVND (reference sequence). V shed 3 bases, J shed 3 bases, and the junction held 12 bases outside the gene matches. In nucleotides, the CDR3 is TGTGCCAGTAGTATTGGCCTTCGACTAGCGGATTACTACGAGCAGTACTTC. The encoded protein is CASSIGLRLADYYEQYF.

The chain employs TRBV30 and TRBJ2-4; D remains unclear. Trimming stripped 2 bases from V and 0 bases from J, with 5 bases between. The CDR3 totals 13 residues. CDR1 is GTSNPN, CDR2 SVGIG, per germline (reference sequence). The CDR3 bases are TGTGCCTGGAGTCGTCTAGCCAAAAACATTCAGTACTTC. Its translation is CAWSRLAKNIQYF.